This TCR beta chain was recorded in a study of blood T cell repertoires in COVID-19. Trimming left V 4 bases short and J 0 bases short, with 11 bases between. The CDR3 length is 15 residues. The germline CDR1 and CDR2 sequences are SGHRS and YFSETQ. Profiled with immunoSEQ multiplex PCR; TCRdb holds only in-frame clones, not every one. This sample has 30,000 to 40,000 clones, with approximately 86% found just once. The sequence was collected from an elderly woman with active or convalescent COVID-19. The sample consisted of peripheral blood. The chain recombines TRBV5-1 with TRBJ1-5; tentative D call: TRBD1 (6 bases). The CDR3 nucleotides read TGCGCCAGCAGCCAAACAGGGAATAGCAATCAGCCCCAGCATTTT. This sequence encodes CASSQTGNSNQPQHF.